The clone carrying this T cell receptor (beta chain) was seen ten or more times. The CDR3 runs to 15 residues. V lost 4 bases, J lost 1 base, and 13 bases lay in between. The germline V gene encodes CDR1 MNHEY and CDR2 SMNVEV (reference sequence). Amplifying from RNA transcripts, the study obtained TCR beta CDR3 regions. The first-round RT-PCR employed HTBI primers together with the Qiagen OneStep RT-PCR kit. A multiplex PCR was then performed as the second round. TCRdb reprocessed the multiplex PCR reads via MiXCR and lists one record per CDR3 protein. The repertoire includes nearly 400,000 distinct CDR3 sequences, 18% of them detected once, and 1.5% to 2% sits in the top ten. The record originates from a study of Graves' ophthalmopathy and Graves' hyperthyroidism. Donors with ophthalmopathy: moderate-to-severe activity, CAS ≥3, NOSPECS ≥4, duration under 3 months. Excluded: other autoimmune disease, uncontrolled infection, pregnancy or lactation. Diagnosis relied on clinical symptoms, serum thyroxine, TRAb, thyroid ultrasound and orbital computed tomography.

The chain employs TRBV27 and TRBJ1-1; D not certain. The sample taken for sequencing was peripheral blood. This TCR came from a woman aged 18-29 years with Graves' ophthalmopathy. The CDR3 coding sequence is TGTGCCAGCAGTTCTCGCCCTAGAGGGAACACTGAAGCTTTCTTT. As protein: CASSSRPRGNTEAFF.